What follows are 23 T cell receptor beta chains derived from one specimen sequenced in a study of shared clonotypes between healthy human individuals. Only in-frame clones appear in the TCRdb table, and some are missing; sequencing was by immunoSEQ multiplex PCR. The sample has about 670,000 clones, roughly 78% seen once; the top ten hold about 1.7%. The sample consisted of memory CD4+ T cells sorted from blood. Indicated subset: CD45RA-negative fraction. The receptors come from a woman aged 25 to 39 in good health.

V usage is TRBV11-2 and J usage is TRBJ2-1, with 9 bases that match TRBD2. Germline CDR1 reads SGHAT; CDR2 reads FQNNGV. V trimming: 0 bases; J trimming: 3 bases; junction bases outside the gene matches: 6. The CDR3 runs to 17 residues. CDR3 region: CASSLDPTSGLYNEQFF. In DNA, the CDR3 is TGTGCCAGCAGCTTAGACCCGACTAGCGGCCTCTACAATGAGCAGTTCTTC.

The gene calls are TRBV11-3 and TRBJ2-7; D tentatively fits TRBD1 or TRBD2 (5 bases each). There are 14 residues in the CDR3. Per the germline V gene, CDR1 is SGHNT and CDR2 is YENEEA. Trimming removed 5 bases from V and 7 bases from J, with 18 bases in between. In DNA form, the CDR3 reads TGTGCCAGCAGCCAACGGGACCGCCCTATAGAGCAGTACTTC. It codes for CASSQRDRPIEQYF.

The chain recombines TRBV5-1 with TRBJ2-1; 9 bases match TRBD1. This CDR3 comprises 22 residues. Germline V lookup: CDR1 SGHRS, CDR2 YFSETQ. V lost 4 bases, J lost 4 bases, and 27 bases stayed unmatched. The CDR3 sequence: CASSPMDWGTGTWRVQYNEQFF. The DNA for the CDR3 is TGCGCCAGCAGCCCGATGGATTGGGGGACAGGGACCTGGCGGGTCCAATACAATGAGCAGTTCTTC.

The CDR3 DNA reads as TGTGCCAGCAGCTTAGATCTAGTATCTGAAGCTTTCTTT. Translating it yields CASSLDLVSEAFF. The rearrangement uses TRBV11-2 and TRBJ1-1; D is unresolved. Trimming took 0 bases from V and 6 from J, leaving 8 bases between them. CDR1 is SGHAT, CDR2 FQNNGV, per germline. The CDR3 length is 13 residues.

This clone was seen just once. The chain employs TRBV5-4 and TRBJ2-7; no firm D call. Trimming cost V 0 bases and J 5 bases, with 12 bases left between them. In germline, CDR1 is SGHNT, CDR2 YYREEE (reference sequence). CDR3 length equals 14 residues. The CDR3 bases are TGTGCCAGCAGCTTGGCTCTAGATGGACACGAGCAGTACTTC. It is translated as CASSLALDGHEQYF.

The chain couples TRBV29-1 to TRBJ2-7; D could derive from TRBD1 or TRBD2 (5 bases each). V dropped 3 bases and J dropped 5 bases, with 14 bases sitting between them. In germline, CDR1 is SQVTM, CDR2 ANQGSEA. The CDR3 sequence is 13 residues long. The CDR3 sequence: CSVDRESGHEQYF. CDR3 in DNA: TGCAGCGTTGACAGGGAAAGCGGTCACGAGCAGTACTTC.

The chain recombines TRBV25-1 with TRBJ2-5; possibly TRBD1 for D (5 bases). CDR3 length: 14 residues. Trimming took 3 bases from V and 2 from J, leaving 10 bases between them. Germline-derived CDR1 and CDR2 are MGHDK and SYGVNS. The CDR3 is CASSDQRQQETQYF. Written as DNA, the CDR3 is TGTGCCAGCAGTGACCAGCGACAGCAAGAGACCCAGTACTTC.

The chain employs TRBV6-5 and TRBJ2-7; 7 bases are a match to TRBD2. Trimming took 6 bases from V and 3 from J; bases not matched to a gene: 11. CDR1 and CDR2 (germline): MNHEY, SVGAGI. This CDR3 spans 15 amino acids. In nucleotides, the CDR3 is TGTGCCAGCAGCCTCTTGTGGGAGGGCCGCTACGAGCAGTACTTC. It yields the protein CASSLLWEGRYEQYF.

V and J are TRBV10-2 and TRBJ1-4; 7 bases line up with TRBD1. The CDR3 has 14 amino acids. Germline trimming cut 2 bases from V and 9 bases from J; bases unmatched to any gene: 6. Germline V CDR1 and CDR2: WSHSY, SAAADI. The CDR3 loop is CASSEAGGGKKLFF. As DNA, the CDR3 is TGCGCCAGCAGTGAGGCAGGGGGTGGAAAAAAACTGTTTTTT.

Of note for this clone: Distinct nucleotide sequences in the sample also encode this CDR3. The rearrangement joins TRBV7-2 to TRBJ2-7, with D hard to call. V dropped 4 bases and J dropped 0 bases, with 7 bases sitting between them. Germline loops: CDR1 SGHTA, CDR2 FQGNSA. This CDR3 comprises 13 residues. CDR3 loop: CASSSQRSYEQYF. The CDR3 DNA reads TGTGCCAGCAGCTCCCAGCGCTCCTACGAGCAGTACTTC.

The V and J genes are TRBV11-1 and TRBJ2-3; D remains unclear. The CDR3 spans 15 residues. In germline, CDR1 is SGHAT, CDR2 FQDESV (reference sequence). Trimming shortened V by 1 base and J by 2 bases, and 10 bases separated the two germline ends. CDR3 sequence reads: CASSLVLSNTDTQYF. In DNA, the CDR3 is TGTGCCAGCAGCTTAGTCCTATCAAACACAGATACGCAGTATTTT.

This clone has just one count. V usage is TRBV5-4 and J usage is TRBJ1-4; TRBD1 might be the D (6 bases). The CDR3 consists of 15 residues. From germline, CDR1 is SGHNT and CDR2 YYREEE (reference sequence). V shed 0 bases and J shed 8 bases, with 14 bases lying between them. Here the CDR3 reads CASSLAGAGIEKLFF. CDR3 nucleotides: TGTGCCAGCAGCTTGGCAGGGGCAGGAATCGAAAAACTGTTTTTT.

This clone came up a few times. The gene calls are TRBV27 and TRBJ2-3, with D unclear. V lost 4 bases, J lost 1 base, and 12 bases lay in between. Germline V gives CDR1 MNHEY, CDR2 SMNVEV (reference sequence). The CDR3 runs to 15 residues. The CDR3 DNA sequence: TGTGCCAGCAGTTCCGCCTTGAGAGGCACAGATACGCAGTATTTT. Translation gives CASSSALRGTDTQYF.

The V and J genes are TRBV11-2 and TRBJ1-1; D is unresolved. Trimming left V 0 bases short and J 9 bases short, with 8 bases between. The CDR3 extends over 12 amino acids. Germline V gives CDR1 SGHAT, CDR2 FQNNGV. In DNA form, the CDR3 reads TGTGCCAGCAGCTTAGATCTGTCCAAAGCTTTCTTT. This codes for CASSLDLSKAFF.

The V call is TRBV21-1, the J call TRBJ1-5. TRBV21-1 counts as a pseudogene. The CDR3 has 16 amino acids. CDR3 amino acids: CASSKDRGADNQPQHF. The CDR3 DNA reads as TGTGCCAGCAGCAAAGACCGAGGGGCGGACAATCAGCCCCAGCATTTT.

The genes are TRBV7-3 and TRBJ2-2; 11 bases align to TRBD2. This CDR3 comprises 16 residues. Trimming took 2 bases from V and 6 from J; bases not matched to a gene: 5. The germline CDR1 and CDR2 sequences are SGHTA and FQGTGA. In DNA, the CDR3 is TGTGCCAGCAGCTTACTCACTAGCGGGAGCCCCGGGGAGCTGTTTTTT. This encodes CASSLLTSGSPGELFF.

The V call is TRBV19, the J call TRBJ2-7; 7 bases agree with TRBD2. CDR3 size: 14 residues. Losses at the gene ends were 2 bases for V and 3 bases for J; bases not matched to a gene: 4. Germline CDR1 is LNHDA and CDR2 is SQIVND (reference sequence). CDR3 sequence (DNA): TGTGCCAGTAGTATACGGCTAGCGGTCTACGAGCAGTACTTC. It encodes CASSIRLAVYEQYF.

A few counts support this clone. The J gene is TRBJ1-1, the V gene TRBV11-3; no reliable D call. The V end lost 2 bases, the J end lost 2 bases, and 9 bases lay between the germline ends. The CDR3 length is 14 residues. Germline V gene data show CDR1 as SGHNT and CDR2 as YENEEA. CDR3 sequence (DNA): TGTGCCAGCAGCTTAAGTGCGGGTAACACTGAAGCTTTCTTT. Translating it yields CASSLSAGNTEAFF. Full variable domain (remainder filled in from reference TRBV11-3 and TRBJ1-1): EAGVVQSPRYKIIEKKQPVAFWCNPISGHNTLYWYLQNLGQGPELLIRYENEEAVDDSQLPKDRFSAERLKGVDSTLKIQPAELGDSAVYLCASSLSAGNTEAFFGQGTRLTVV.

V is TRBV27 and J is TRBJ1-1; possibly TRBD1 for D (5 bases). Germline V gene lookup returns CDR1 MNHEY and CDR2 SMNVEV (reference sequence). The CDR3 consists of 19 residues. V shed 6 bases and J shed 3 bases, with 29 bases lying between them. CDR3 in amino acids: CASSANISGAAPGDTEAFF. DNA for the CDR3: TGTGCCAGCAGCGCGAACATCAGTGGGGCGGCCCCCGGGGACACTGAAGCTTTCTTT.

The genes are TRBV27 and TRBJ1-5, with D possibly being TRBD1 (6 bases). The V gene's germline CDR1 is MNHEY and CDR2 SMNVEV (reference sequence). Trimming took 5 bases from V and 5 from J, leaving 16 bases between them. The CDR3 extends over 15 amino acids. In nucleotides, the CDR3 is TGTGCCAGCAGTCCCCTTGGAGGGGGTGATCAGCCCCAGCATTTT. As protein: CASSPLGGGDQPQHF.

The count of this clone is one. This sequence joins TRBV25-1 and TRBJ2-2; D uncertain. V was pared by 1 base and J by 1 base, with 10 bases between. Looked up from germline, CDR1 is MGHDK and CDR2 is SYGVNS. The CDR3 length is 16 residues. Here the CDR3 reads CASSESRAGNTGELFF. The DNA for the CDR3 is TGTGCCAGCAGTGAATCGCGCGCAGGGAACACCGGGGAGCTGTTTTTT.

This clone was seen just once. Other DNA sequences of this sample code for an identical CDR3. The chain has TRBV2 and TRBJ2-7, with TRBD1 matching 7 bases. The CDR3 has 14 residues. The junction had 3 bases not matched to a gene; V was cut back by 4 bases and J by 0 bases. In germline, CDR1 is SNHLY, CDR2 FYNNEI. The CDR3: CASSGQGSSYEQYF. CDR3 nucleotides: TGTGCCAGCAGTGGACAGGGAAGCTCCTACGAGCAGTACTTC.

The CDR3 DNA is TGTGCCAGCAGTCTAGCTATGGCAGGGCACGAGCAGTACTTC. Encoded protein: CASSLAMAGHEQYF. V is TRBV28 and J is TRBJ2-7; possibly TRBD1 or TRBD2 for D (5 bases each). Germline-derived CDR1 and CDR2 are MDHEN and SYDVKM. The CDR3 covers 14 residues. The V and J ends lost 5 bases and 5 bases respectively, with 16 bases between them.